Each of the 25 T cell receptor beta chains below was sequenced from the same sample in a study of Graves' ophthalmopathy and Graves' hyperthyroidism. RNA transcripts yielded amplified TCR beta CDR3 regions. First-round RT-PCR employed HTBI primers, with a second-round multiplex PCR after it. Via MiXCR, TCRdb re-called the multiplex PCR reads, giving one row per CDR3 protein. This sample has around 40,000 distinct CDR3 sequences, with 45% to 60% found just once. Sample: peripheral blood. The origin of the receptors is an adult man with Graves' ophthalmopathy.

The gene calls are TRBV7-2 and TRBJ2-1; 9 bases line up with TRBD1. With 5 bases clipped from V and 7 bases from J, the junction kept 12 bases outside the gene matches. The CDR3 runs 16 residues. Germline V lookup: CDR1 SGHTA, CDR2 FQGNSA. The CDR3 DNA reads TGTGCCAGCAGCCCGGGACAGGGCGGGGGAGGGAATGAGCAGTTCTTC. Translation: CASSPGQGGGGNEQFF. The full variable domain, rest sourced from reference TRBV7-2 and TRBJ2-1, is GAGVSQSPSNKVTEKGKDVELRCDPISGHTALYWYRQSLGQGLEFLIYFQGNSAPDKSGLPSDRFSAERTGGSVSTLTIQRTQQEDSAVYLCASSPGQGGGGNEQFFGPGTRLTVL.

The V gene is TRBV10-3, the J gene TRBJ1-1; D is unresolved. The V gene lost 0 bases and the J gene lost 1 base, with 12 bases spanning the gap. The length of the CDR3 is 16 residues. Germline V CDR1 and CDR2: ENHRY, SYGVKD. As DNA, the CDR3 is TGTGCCATCAGTGAGTCATGGGGAACACGGAACACTGAAGCTTTCTTT. This translates into CAISESWGTRNTEAFF.

The chain combines TRBV20-1 with TRBJ2-1; 11 bases line up with TRBD2. Germline CDR1 and CDR2: DFQATT and SNEGSKA (reference sequence). The CDR3 is 15 amino acids. CDR3 residues: CRVSSGRSSYNEQFF. Written as DNA, the CDR3 is TGCAGGGTATCTAGCGGGAGGAGCTCCTACAATGAGCAGTTCTTC.

CDR3 region: CASSFGQNPYGYTF. In nucleotides, the CDR3 is TGTGCCAGCAGCTTTGGACAGAATCCCTATGGCTACACCTTC. The chain has TRBV4-2 and TRBJ1-2; the D gene is possibly TRBD1 (6 bases). This CDR3 contains 14 residues. Germline V gene data show CDR1 as LGHNA and CDR2 as YNFKEQ. V lost 5 bases and J 4 bases, leaving 14 bases between the germline ends.

DNA for the CDR3: TGTGCCAGCAGTGACTCCGAGCGGGACACCACAGATACGCAGTATTTT. The encoded protein is CASSDSERDTTDTQYF. The V gene is TRBV6-4, the J gene TRBJ2-3; D is perhaps TRBD2 (7 bases). Germline CDR1 MRHNA, CDR2 SNTAGT. The CDR3 spans 16 residues. Trimming cost V 0 bases and J 2 bases, with 12 bases left between them.

This clonotype was observed once. This chain connects TRBV14 to TRBJ2-7; no definite D call. This CDR3 has 14 amino acids. The V end lost 1 base, the J end lost 3 bases, and 10 bases lay between the germline ends. CDR1 is SGHDN, CDR2 FVKESK, per germline. The CDR3 is CASSQVSSDYEQYF. The CDR3 region has the DNA TGTGCCAGCAGCCAAGTCAGTTCTGACTACGAGCAGTACTTC.

This chain connects TRBV29-1 to TRBJ1-6; D not resolved. CDR1 SQVTM and CDR2 ANQGSEA come from the germline V gene. The CDR3 length is 12 residues. Trimming removed 8 bases from V and 7 bases from J, with 12 bases in between. CDR3 in DNA: TGCAGCAGTTACTTCGGGAATTCACCCCTCCACTTT. It yields the protein CSSYFGNSPLHF. Supplemented by reference TRBV29-1 and TRBJ1-6, the full variable domain reads SAVISQKPSRDICQRGTSLTIQCQVDSQVTMMFWYRQQPGQSLTLIATANQGSEATYESGFVIDKFPISRPNLTFSTLTVSNMSPEDSSIYLCSSYFGNSPLHFGNGTRLTVT.

Here the CDR3 reads CASSHSPGNQPQHF. In DNA form, the CDR3 reads TGTGCCAGCAGCCACAGCCCGGGCAATCAGCCCCAGCATTTT. The chain has TRBV7-8 and TRBJ1-5; D unclear. The CDR3 consists of 14 residues. Looked up from germline, CDR1 is SGHVS and CDR2 is FQNEAQ. V was shortened by 5 bases and J by 2 bases, with 10 bases between the two germline ends.

The chain couples TRBV29-1 to TRBJ1-1; weak D call: TRBD1 (5 bases). The CDR3 length is 14 residues. Germline loops: CDR1 SQVTM, CDR2 ANQGSEA. V was pared by 8 bases and J by 1 base, with 17 bases between. CDR3 nucleotides: TGCAGCAGCTCTAACACAGGATCGAACACTGAAGCTTTCTTT. It is translated as CSSSNTGSNTEAFF.

J is TRBJ1-2 and V is TRBV30; a possible D gene is TRBD1 (5 bases). Germline CDR1 GTSNPN, CDR2 SVGIG (reference sequence). V gave up 2 bases and J gave up 8 bases, with 18 bases separating them. This CDR3 spans 14 amino acids. The CDR3 sequence: CAWSISEGREGYTF. The CDR3 DNA sequence: TGTGCCTGGAGTATATCCGAGGGCAGGGAAGGCTACACCTTC.

V gene TRBV7-3 combines with J gene TRBJ1-1, with D uncertain. Trimming stripped 5 bases from V and 0 bases from J, with 13 bases between. The length of the CDR3 is 15 residues. Germline V gene lookup returns CDR1 SGHTA and CDR2 FQGTGA. CDR3 region: CASSLTSGVNTEAFF. For the CDR3, the DNA is TGTGCCAGCAGCCTGACTAGCGGGGTGAACACTGAAGCTTTCTTT.

Comment on this clonotype: The junction shows a germline mismatch at one end, possibly a read error. V and J are TRBV5-1 and TRBJ1-2, with TRBD1 matching 9 bases. The germline gives CDR1 SGHRS, CDR2 YFSETQ. The CDR3 runs to 19 residues. The CDR3 nucleotides read TGTGCCAGCAGCACTAGGACAGGGGTGCCGACCAGACGTTATTTCGGCTACACCTTC. This codes for CASSTRTGVPTRRYFGYTF.

This clonotype was seen at least ten times. The chain joins TRBV5-1 to TRBJ1-2; possible D gene TRBD1, 6 bases. CDR3 length equals 14 residues. V lost 0 bases, J lost 6 bases, and 12 bases lay in between. From germline, CDR1 is SGHRS and CDR2 YFSETQ. The DNA of the CDR3 is TGCGCCAGCAGCTTGGTGGGGGGCGCCGATGGCTACACCTTC. Protein product: CASSLVGGADGYTF.

This clonotype showed up just once. The junction differs from germline at one of its ends, possibly a read error. The V and J genes are TRBV24-1 and TRBJ2-2, with D possibly TRBD1 on 5 matching bases. This CDR3 contains 13 residues. CDR1 KGHDR and CDR2 SFDVKD come from the germline V gene. For the CDR3, the DNA is TGTGCCACCACTGATAGGGGTACCGGGGAGCTGTTTTTT. Translated, it gives CATTDRGTGELFF.

The rearrangement joins TRBV9 to TRBJ2-7; 9 nucleotides line up with TRBD1. The CDR3 is 14 residues long. Trimming removed 0 bases from V and 5 bases from J; junction bases left unmatched: 3. From germline, CDR1 is SGDLS and CDR2 YYNGEE. The CDR3 nucleotides are TGTGCCAGCAGCGTAGGGACAGGGGTTCACGAGCAGTACTTC. Translation: CASSVGTGVHEQYF.

The sample holds many counts of this clonotype. A much bigger clone sits one base away, suggesting this may be a read error. J is TRBJ1-5 and V is TRBV12-3 or TRBV12-4, with no clear D. V lost 6 bases to trimming and J lost 5 bases, with 11 bases between them. CDR3 length equals 13 residues. CDR3 coding DNA: TGTGCCAGCAGGGAGGGAACTGATCAGCCCCAGCATTTT. Encoded protein: CASREGTDQPQHF.

This clonotype was seen ten or more times. A much larger clone differs by one base, so this may be a read error. The V and J genes are TRBV6-4 and TRBJ2-7, with D perhaps matching TRBD2 (5 bases). CDR1 and CDR2 from the germline V gene are MRHNA and SNTAGT. Trimming pared 2 bases from V and 2 bases from J, leaving 10 bases between. There are 14 residues in the CDR3. CDR3 sequence (DNA): TGTGCCAGCAGTGACCTAAGGACTGCCTACGAGCAGTACTTC. This encodes CASSDLRTAYEQYF.

This clonotype was recorded many times. V gene TRBV6-1 combines with J gene TRBJ2-6, with D hard to call. Per the germline V gene, CDR1 is MNHNS and CDR2 is SASEGT. The CDR3 contains 14 residues. The V end lost 7 bases, the J end lost 0 bases, and 7 bases lay between the germline ends. CDR3 amino acids: CASIQSSGANVLTF. The CDR3 nucleotides read TGTGCCAGCATACAGAGCTCTGGGGCCAACGTCCTGACTTTC.

Worth noting for this clonotype: The junction differs from germline at one of its ends, possibly a read error. The chain couples TRBV15 to TRBJ2-5; tentative D call: TRBD2 (6 bases). This CDR3 has 13 residues. Germline V gene data show CDR1 as LNHNV and CDR2 as YYDKDF (reference sequence). The DNA of the CDR3 is TGCGCCACCAGCGCACTAACGGGAGAGACCCAGTACTTT. Encoded protein: CATSALTGETQYF.

V is TRBV20-1 and J is TRBJ2-6; D gene uncertain. The CDR3 covers 14 residues. CDR1 and CDR2 from the germline V gene are DFQATT and SNEGSKA (reference sequence). V shed 0 bases and J shed 4 bases, with 7 bases lying between them. CDR3 bases: TGCAGTGCTAGAGATGAGGCGGGGGCCAACGTCCTGACTTTC. It yields the protein CSARDEAGANVLTF.

Turning to this clonotype: One end of the junction does not line up with germline, which may come from a read error. The chain joins TRBV20-1 to TRBJ2-1, with 8 positions matching TRBD1. CDR1 and CDR2 (germline): DFQATT, SNEGSKA (reference sequence). The CDR3 is made up of 12 amino acids. The CDR3 is CSASHRGYRQFF. The DNA of the CDR3 is TGCAGTGCTAGCCACAGGGGGTATCGGCAGTTCTTT.

The CDR3 region is CASSHREHTGELFF. The CDR3 coding sequence is TGTGCCAGCAGCCACCGGGAGCACACCGGGGAGCTGTTTTTT. This rearrangement joins TRBV7-8 to TRBJ2-2, with a tentative D call TRBD2 (6 bases). The V gene lost 5 bases and the J gene lost 3 bases, with 10 bases spanning the gap. Germline CDR1 reads SGHVS; CDR2 reads FQNEAQ. There are 14 residues in the CDR3.

This clonotype was seen more than once but under ten times. This sequence joins TRBV7-9 and TRBJ1-6; D unresolved. V lost 2 bases and J lost 5, with 10 bases in between. This CDR3 is 15 amino acids long. Per the germline V gene, CDR1 is SEHNR and CDR2 is FQNEAQ (reference sequence). The CDR3 region is CASSLSAANNSPLHF. The CDR3 region has the DNA TGTGCCAGCAGCTTATCGGCAGCCAATAATTCACCCCTCCACTTT. Full variable domain (rest looked up from reference TRBV7-9 and TRBJ1-6): DTGVSQNPRHKITKRGQNVTFRCDPISEHNRLYWYRQTLGQGPEFLTYFQNEAQLEKSRLLSDRFSAERPKGSFSTLEIQRTEQGDSAMYLCASSLSAANNSPLHFGNGTRLTVT.

The table lists this clonotype with many counts. The chain joins TRBV11-1 to TRBJ2-5, with D tentatively TRBD1 (6 bases). Germline V gives CDR1 SGHAT, CDR2 FQDESV (reference sequence). The CDR3 consists of 14 residues. Trimming left V 5 bases short and J 2 bases short, with 12 bases between. CDR3 region: CASSAYREQETQYF. CDR3 sequence (DNA): TGTGCCAGCAGCGCGTACAGGGAGCAAGAGACCCAGTACTTC.

This clonotype has ten or more counts. V is TRBV11-2 and J is TRBJ1-5; the match to TRBD1 covers 8 bases. V trimming: 3 bases; J trimming: 5 bases; junction bases outside the gene matches: 0. Germline values: CDR1 SGHAT, CDR2 FQNNGV. There are 13 residues in the CDR3. CDR3 coding DNA: TGTGCCAGCAGCTTGACAGGGGATCAGCCCCAGCATTTT. Translation gives CASSLTGDQPQHF.